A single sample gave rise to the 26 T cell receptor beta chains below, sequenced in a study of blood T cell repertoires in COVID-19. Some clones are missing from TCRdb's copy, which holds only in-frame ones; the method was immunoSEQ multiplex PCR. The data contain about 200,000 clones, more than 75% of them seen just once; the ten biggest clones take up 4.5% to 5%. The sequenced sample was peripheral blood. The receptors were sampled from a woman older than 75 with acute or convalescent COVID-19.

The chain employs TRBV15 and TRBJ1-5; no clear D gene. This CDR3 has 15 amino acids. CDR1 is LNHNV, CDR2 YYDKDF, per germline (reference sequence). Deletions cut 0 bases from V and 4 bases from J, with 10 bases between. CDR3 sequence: CATSRELTKNQPQHF. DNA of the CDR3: TGTGCCACCAGCAGAGAGCTAACCAAAAATCAGCCCCAGCATTTT. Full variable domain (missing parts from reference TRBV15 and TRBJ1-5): DAMVIQNPRYQVTQFGKPVTLSCSQTLNHNVMYWYQQKSSQAPKLLFHYYDKDFNNEADTPDNFQSRRPNTSFCFLDIRSPGLGDTAMYLCATSRELTKNQPQHFGDGTRLSIL.

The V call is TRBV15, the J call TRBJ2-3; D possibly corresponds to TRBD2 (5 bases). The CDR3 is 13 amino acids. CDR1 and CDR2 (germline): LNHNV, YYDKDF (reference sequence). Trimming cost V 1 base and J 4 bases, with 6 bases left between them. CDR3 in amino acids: CATSRAGADTQYF. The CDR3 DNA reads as TGTGCCACCAGCAGAGCCGGGGCAGATACGCAGTATTTT.

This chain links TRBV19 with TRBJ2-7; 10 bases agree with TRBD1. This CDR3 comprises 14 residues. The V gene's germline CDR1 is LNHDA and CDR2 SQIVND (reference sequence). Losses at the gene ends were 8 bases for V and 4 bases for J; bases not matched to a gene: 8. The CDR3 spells CASSRGQGPYEQYF. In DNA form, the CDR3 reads TGTGCCAGTTCGAGGGGACAGGGGCCATACGAGCAGTACTTC.

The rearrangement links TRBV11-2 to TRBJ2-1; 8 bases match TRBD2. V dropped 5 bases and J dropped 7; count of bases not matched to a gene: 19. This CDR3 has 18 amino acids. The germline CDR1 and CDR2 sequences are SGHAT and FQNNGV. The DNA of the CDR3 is TGTGCCAGCAGCCATCGGGGACCGAGCGGGAGAAGGTGGAATGAGCAGTTCTTC. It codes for CASSHRGPSGRRWNEQFF.

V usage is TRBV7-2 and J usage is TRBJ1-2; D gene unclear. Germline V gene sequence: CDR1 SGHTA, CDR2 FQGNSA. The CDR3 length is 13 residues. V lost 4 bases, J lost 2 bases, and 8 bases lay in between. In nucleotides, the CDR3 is TGTGCCAGCAGCTGGCGGGAAAACTATGGCTACACCTTC. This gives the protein CASSWRENYGYTF. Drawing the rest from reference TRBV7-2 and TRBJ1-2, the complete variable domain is GAGVSQSPSNKVTEKGKDVELRCDPISGHTALYWYRQSLGQGLEFLIYFQGNSAPDKSGLPSDRFSAERTGGSVSTLTIQRTQQEDSAVYLCASSWRENYGYTFGSGTRLTVV.

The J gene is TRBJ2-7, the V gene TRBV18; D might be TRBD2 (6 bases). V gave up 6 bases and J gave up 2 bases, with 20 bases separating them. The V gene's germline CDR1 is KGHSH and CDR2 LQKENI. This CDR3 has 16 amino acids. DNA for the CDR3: TGTGCCAGCTCCGTTACTGTCCCTTCGGGAGCCTACGAGCAGTACTTC. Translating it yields CASSVTVPSGAYEQYF.

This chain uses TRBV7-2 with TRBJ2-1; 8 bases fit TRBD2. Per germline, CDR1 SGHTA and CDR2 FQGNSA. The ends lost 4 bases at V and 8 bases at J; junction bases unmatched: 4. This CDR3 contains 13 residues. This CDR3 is CASSSRGGYEQFF. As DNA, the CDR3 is TGTGCCAGCAGCTCCCGGGGGGGGTATGAGCAGTTCTTC.

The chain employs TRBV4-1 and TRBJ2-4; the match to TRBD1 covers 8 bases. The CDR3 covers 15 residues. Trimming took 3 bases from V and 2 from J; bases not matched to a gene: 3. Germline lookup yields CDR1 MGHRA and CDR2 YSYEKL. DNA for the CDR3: TGCGCCAGCAGCCAGACAGGGGAGACCAAAAACATTCAGTACTTC. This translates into CASSQTGETKNIQYF.

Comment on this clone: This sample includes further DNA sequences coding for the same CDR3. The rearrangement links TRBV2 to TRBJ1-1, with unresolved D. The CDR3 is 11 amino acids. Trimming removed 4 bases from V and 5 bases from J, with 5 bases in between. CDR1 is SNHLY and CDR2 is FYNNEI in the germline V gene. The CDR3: CASSVYTEAFF. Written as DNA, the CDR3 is TGTGCCAGCAGTGTCTATACTGAAGCTTTCTTT.

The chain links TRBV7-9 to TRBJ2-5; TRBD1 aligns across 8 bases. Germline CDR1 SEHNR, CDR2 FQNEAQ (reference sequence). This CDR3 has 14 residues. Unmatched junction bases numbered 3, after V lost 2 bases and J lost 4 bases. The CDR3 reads CASSLQGAGETQYF. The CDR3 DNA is TGTGCCAGCAGCTTACAGGGGGCGGGAGAGACCCAGTACTTC.

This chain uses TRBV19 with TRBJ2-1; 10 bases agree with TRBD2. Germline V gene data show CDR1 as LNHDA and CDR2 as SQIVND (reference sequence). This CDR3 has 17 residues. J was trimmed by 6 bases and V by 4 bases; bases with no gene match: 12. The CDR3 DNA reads TGTGCCAGTAGTACTTACCCTAGCGGGAGAATCCCCAATGAGCAGTTCTTC. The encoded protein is CASSTYPSGRIPNEQFF. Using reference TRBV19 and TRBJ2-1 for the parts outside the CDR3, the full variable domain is DGGITQSPKYLFRKEGQNVTLSCEQNLNHDAMYWYRQDPGQGLRLIYYSQIVNDFQKGDIAEGYSVSREKKESFPLTVTSAQKNPTAFYLCASSTYPSGRIPNEQFFGPGTRLTVL.

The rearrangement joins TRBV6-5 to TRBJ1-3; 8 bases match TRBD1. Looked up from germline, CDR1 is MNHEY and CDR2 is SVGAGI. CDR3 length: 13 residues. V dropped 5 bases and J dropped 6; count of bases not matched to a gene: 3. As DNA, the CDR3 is TGTGCCAGCAGTATGACAGGGGAAAACACCATATATTTT. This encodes CASSMTGENTIYF.

As DNA, the CDR3 is TGTGCCAGCAGCCAAGGACAGGGAACCGGGGAGCTGTTTTTT. Translated, it gives CASSQGQGTGELFF. The rearrangement links TRBV3-1 (or the pseudogene TRBV3-2) to TRBJ2-2; 7 bases agree with TRBD1. Looked up from germline, CDR1 is LGHDT and CDR2 is YNNKEL (reference sequence). CDR3 length equals 14 residues. The V and J ends lost 1 base and 5 bases, in that order; junction bases with no gene match: 1.

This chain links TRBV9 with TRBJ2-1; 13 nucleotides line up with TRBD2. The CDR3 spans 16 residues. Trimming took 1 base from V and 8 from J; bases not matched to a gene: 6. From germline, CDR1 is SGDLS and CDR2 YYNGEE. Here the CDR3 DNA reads TGTGCCAGCAGCGTAAGTGTAGGACTAGCGGGAGATGAGCAGTTCTTC. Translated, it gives CASSVSVGLAGDEQFF.

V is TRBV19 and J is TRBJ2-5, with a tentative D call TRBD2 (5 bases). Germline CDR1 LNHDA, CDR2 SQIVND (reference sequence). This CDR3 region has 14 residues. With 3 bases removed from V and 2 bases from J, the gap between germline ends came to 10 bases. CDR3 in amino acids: CASSIRGSQETQYF. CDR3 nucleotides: TGTGCCAGTAGTATCCGGGGATCACAAGAGACCCAGTACTTC.

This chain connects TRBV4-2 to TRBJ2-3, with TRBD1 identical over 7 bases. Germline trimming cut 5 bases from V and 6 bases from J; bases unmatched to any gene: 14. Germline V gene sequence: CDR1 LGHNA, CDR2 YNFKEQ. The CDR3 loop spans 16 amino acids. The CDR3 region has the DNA TGTGCCAGCAGCACCCGACAGGGAATGGGTAGGGATACGCAGTATTTT. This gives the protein CASSTRQGMGRDTQYF.

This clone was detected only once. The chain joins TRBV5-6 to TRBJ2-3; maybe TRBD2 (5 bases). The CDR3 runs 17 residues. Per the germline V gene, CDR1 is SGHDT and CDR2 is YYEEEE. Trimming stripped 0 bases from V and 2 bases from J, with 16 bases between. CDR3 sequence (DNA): TGTGCCAGCAGCTTGGAAAAGCGGAACCGATTCACAGATACGCAGTATTTT. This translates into CASSLEKRNRFTDTQYF.

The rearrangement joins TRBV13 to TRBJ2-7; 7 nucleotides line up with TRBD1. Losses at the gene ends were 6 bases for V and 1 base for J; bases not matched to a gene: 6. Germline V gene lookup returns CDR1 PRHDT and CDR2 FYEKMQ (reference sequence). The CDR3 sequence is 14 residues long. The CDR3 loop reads CASRTRDRSYEQYF. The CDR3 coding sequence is TGTGCCAGCAGAACCCGGGACAGATCCTACGAGCAGTACTTC.

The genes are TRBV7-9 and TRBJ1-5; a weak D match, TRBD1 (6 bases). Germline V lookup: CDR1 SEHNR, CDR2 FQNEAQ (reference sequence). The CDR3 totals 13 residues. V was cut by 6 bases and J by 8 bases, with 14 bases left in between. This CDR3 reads CASRKQGGEPQHF. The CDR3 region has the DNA TGTGCCAGCAGGAAACAGGGAGGGGAGCCCCAGCATTTT.

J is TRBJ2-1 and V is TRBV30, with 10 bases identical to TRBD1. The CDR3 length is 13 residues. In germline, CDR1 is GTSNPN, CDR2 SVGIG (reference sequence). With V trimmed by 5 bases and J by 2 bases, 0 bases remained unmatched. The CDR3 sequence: CAWDRGPYNEQFF. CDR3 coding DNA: TGTGCCTGGGACAGGGGGCCCTACAATGAGCAGTTCTTC.

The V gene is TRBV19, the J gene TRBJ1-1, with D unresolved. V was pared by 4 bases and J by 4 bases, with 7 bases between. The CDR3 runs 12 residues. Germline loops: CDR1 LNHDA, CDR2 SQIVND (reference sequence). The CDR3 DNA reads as TGTGCCAGTAGTACCGACACCACTGAAGCTTTCTTT. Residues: CASSTDTTEAFF.

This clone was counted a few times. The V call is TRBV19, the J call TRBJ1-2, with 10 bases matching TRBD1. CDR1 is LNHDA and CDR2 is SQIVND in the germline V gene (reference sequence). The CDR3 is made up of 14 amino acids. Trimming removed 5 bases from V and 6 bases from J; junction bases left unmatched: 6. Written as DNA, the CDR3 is TGTGCCAGTAGTTGGGGACAGGGGCCGGATGGCTACACCTTC. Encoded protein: CASSWGQGPDGYTF. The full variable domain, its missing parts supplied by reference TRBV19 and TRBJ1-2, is DGGITQSPKYLFRKEGQNVTLSCEQNLNHDAMYWYRQDPGQGLRLIYYSQIVNDFQKGDIAEGYSVSREKKESFPLTVTSAQKNPTAFYLCASSWGQGPDGYTFGSGTRLTVV.

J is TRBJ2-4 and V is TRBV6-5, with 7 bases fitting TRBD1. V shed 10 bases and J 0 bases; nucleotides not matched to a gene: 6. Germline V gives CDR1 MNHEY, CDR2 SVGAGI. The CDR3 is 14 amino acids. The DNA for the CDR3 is TGTGCCACACGACAGGGTCTAGCCAAAAACATTCAGTACTTC. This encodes CATRQGLAKNIQYF.

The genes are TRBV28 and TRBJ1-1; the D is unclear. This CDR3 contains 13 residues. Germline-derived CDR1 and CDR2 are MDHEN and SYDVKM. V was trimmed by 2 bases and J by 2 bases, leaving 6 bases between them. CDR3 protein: CASSLIANTEAFF. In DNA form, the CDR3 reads TGTGCCAGCAGTTTAATAGCTAACACTGAAGCTTTCTTT. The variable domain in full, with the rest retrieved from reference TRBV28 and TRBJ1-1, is DVKVTQSSRYLVKRTGEKVFLECVQDMDHENMFWYRQDPGLGLRLIYFSYDVKMKEKGDIPEGYSVSREKKERFSLILESASTNQTSMYLCASSLIANTEAFFGQGTRLTVV.

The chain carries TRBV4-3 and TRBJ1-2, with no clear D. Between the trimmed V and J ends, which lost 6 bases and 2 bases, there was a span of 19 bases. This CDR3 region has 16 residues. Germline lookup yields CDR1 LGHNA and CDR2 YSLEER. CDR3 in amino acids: CASSIREMYGNYGYTF. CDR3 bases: TGCGCCAGCAGTATAAGGGAGATGTACGGGAACTATGGCTACACCTTC.

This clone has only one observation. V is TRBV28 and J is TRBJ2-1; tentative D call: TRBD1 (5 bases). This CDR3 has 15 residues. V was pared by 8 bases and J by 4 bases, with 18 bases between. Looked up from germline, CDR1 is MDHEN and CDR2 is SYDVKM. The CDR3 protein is CASARQYNNYNEQFF. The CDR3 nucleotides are TGTGCCAGCGCAAGACAGTACAATAATTACAATGAGCAGTTCTTC.